One sample yielded the 29 T cell receptor beta chains listed below, sequenced in a study of T cells in Graves' hyperthyroidism and ophthalmopathy. Researchers took RNA transcripts and amplified the TCR beta CDR3 regions from them. The HTBI primer set was used in a first-round RT-PCR of the TCR CDR3. Using its own MiXCR run on the multiplex PCR reads, TCRdb lists one record per CDR3 protein. The sample lists over 250,000 distinct CDR3 sequences; over 15% were seen once. Sequenced material: blood. All receptors derive from an older woman with Graves' ophthalmopathy.

This clonotype was seen ten or more times. The rearrangement links TRBV20-1 to TRBJ2-1; 10 bases are shared with TRBD1. Germline V lookup: CDR1 DFQATT, CDR2 SNEGSKA (reference sequence). CDR3 size: 16 residues. V shed 4 bases and J 6 bases; nucleotides not matched to a gene: 12. CDR3 in DNA: TGCAGTGCTACCGACCCGGGACAGGGGAGCCCCAATGAGCAGTTCTTC. This gives the protein CSATDPGQGSPNEQFF.

At least ten counts were recorded for this clonotype. The chain uses TRBV2 and TRBJ1-5, with 7 nucleotides matching TRBD1. Germline CDR1 is SNHLY and CDR2 is FYNNEI. Trimming cost V 6 bases and J 6 bases; bases outside gene matches: 8. This CDR3 is built from 14 residues. The CDR3 loop is CASREGQSGQPQHF. The CDR3 nucleotides read TGTGCCAGCAGGGAGGGACAGTCAGGTCAGCCCCAGCATTTT.

The chain is built from TRBV28 and TRBJ1-4; possible D gene TRBD1, 5 bases. CDR1 is MDHEN and CDR2 is SYDVKM in the germline V gene. CDR3 size: 13 residues. V shed 10 bases and J shed 4 bases, with 13 bases lying between them. For the CDR3, the DNA is TGTGCCACCGGGAGGGGTCGTAATGAAAAACTGTTTTTT. Translation gives CATGRGRNEKLFF.

This clonotype was seen more than once but under ten times. This chain links TRBV13 with TRBJ1-6; unclear D gene. The CDR3 is 16 residues long. V lost 5 bases and J lost 7, with 18 bases in between. CDR1 PRHDT and CDR2 FYEKMQ come from the germline V gene (reference sequence). The CDR3 sequence is CASSPNGPPWNSPLHF. The CDR3 region has the DNA TGTGCCAGCAGCCCCAACGGGCCGCCTTGGAATTCACCCCTCCACTTT.

This clonotype was detected many times. The chain couples TRBV11-2 to TRBJ2-3; D gene uncertain. This CDR3 has 13 amino acids. V was cut by 0 bases and J by 7 bases, with 8 bases left in between. Germline V gene sequence: CDR1 SGHAT, CDR2 FQNNGV. CDR3 sequence reads: CASSLDLRYTQYF. In DNA, the CDR3 is TGTGCCAGCAGCTTAGATCTCCGGTATACGCAGTATTTT.

Only a few counts were recorded for this clonotype. This chain uses TRBV7-9 with TRBJ2-7; 10 nucleotides match TRBD1. The trim removed 4 bases at V and 7 bases at J, leaving 4 bases unmatched. The CDR3 length is 13 residues. Germline values: CDR1 SEHNR, CDR2 FQNEAQ (reference sequence). CDR3 nucleotides: TGTGCCAGCAGCTGCGGGACAGGGGAGGAGCAGTACTTC. This sequence encodes CASSCGTGEEQYF.

The V and J genes are TRBV29-1 and TRBJ2-7, with TRBD1 matching 9 bases. Per the germline V gene, CDR1 is SQVTM and CDR2 is ANQGSEA. The CDR3 covers 13 residues. V trimming: 4 bases; J trimming: 9 bases; junction bases outside the gene matches: 10. The CDR3 region has the DNA TGCAGCGTTGGGAGACAGGGGGTCGGTGGGCAGTACTTC. Translated, it gives CSVGRQGVGGQYF.

In this sample, this clonotype turned up many times. The V call is TRBV2, the J call TRBJ1-2, with D tentatively TRBD1 (5 bases). The CDR3 is made up of 15 amino acids. V lost 3 bases and J 4 bases, leaving 15 bases between the germline ends. Germline V lookup: CDR1 SNHLY, CDR2 FYNNEI. The CDR3 reads CASSDRPEGLYGYTF. The CDR3 coding sequence is TGTGCCAGCAGTGATCGGCCCGAGGGACTCTATGGCTACACCTTC. The complete variable domain, with remaining parts taken from reference TRBV2 and TRBJ1-2, reads EPEVTQTPSHQVTQMGQEVILRCVPISNHLYFYWYRQILGQKVEFLVSFYNNEISEKSEIFDDQFSVERPDGSNFTLKIRSTKLEDSAMYFCASSDRPEGLYGYTFGSGTRLTVV.

This clonotype was recorded many times. The chain joins TRBV30 to TRBJ2-1; 8 bases fit TRBD2. V gave up 3 bases and J gave up 6 bases; unmatched junction bases: 7. The CDR3 length is 14 residues. Germline CDR1 and CDR2: GTSNPN and SVGIG (reference sequence). The CDR3 region has the DNA TGTGCCTGGAGGATGGGAGCGGGAGTCAATGAGCAGTTCTTC. Translating gives CAWRMGAGVNEQFF. The whole variable domain, filled in from reference TRBV30 and TRBJ2-1, reads SQTIHQWPATLVQPVGSPLSLECTVEGTSNPNLYWYRQAAGRGLQLLFYSVGIGQISSEVPQNLSASRPQDRQFILSSKKLLLSDSGFYLCAWRMGAGVNEQFFGPGTRLTVL.

The gene calls are TRBV20-1 and TRBJ1-1; 7 nucleotides agree with TRBD1. The V gene end was trimmed by 1 base and the J gene end by 1 base; junction bases not matched to a gene: 6. Germline CDR1 reads DFQATT; CDR2 reads SNEGSKA (reference sequence). The CDR3 has 15 amino acids. The CDR3 loop reads CSARATYRGNTEAFF. CDR3 bases: TGCAGTGCTAGAGCTACCTACAGGGGGAACACTGAAGCTTTCTTT.

The chain carries TRBV2 and TRBJ2-6; possibly TRBD1 for D (6 bases). Germline V gives CDR1 SNHLY, CDR2 FYNNEI. Trimming stripped 1 base from V and 2 bases from J, with 6 bases between. The CDR3 runs to 15 residues. This CDR3 reads CASSEDRAGANVLTF. In DNA, the CDR3 is TGTGCCAGCAGTGAAGACAGGGCTGGGGCCAACGTCCTGACTTTC.

This clonotype has a count of ten or more. The chain recombines TRBV7-8 with TRBJ2-7, with 12 positions matching TRBD1. The CDR3 extends over 14 amino acids. The ends lost 7 bases at V and 9 bases at J; junction bases unmatched: 10. The germline gives CDR1 SGHVS, CDR2 FQNEAQ. This chain's CDR3 is CASTLGTGGFLQYF. The CDR3 bases are TGTGCCAGCACCCTGGGGACAGGGGGCTTTTTGCAGTACTTC. Complete variable domain (other parts from reference TRBV7-8 and TRBJ2-7): GAGVSQSPRYKVAKRGQDVALRCDPISGHVSLFWYQQALGQGPEFLTYFQNEAQLDKSGLPSDRFFAERPEGSVSTLKIQRTQQEDSAVYLCASTLGTGGFLQYFGPGTRLTVT.

This clonotype was found many times. J is TRBJ1-2 and V is TRBV18, with unresolved D. Germline assignment: CDR1 KGHSH and CDR2 LQKENI. V lost 2 bases to trimming and J lost 0 bases, with 10 bases between them. The CDR3 contains 15 residues. The CDR3 region has the DNA TGTGCCAGCTCACCAGGGCGGGAATCTAACTATGGCTACACCTTC. Amino acid sequence: CASSPGRESNYGYTF. Full variable domain (outside the CDR3, taken from reference TRBV18 and TRBJ1-2): NAGVMQNPRHLVRRRGQEARLRCSPMKGHSHVYWYRQLPEEGLKFMVYLQKENIIDESGMPKERFSAEFPKEGPSILRIQQVVRGDSAAYFCASSPGRESNYGYTFGSGTRLTVV.

The table lists this clonotype with many counts. The J gene is TRBJ2-2, the V gene TRBV7-2; D gene ambiguous. The germline V gene has CDR1 SGHTA and CDR2 FQGNSA. The CDR3 consists of 13 residues. Trimming took 2 bases from V and 6 from J, leaving 7 bases between them. As DNA, the CDR3 is TGTGCCAGCAGCTTATCCACCGCCGGGGAGCTGTTTTTT. It encodes CASSLSTAGELFF.

CDR3 in amino acids: CASSLGGGDEKLFF. As DNA, the CDR3 is TGCGCCAGCAGCTTGGGAGGAGGGGATGAAAAACTGTTTTTT. V and J are TRBV5-1 and TRBJ1-4, with a weak D call TRBD1 (5 bases). Germline V gives CDR1 SGHRS, CDR2 YFSETQ. V was trimmed by 0 bases and J by 6 bases, leaving 9 bases between them. CDR3 length: 14 amino acids.

This clonotype appeared many times. This chain connects TRBV11-2 to TRBJ2-1, with D tentatively TRBD2 (5 bases). Germline V lookup: CDR1 SGHAT, CDR2 FQNNGV. The V end lost 0 bases, the J end lost 6 bases, and 6 bases lay between the germline ends. This CDR3 region has 13 residues. The CDR3, as DNA: TGTGCCAGCAGCTTAGAACTAGTCAATGAGCAGTTCTTC. Its protein is CASSLELVNEQFF. The full variable domain, in which reference TRBV11-2 and TRBJ2-1 provide the parts outside the CDR3, is EAGVAQSPRYKIIEKRQSVAFWCNPISGHATLYWYQQILGQGPKLLIQFQNNGVVDDSQLPKDRFSAERLKGVDSTLKIQPAKLEDSAVYLCASSLELVNEQFFGPGTRLTVL.

This clonotype was seen a few times. This chain links TRBV3-1 with TRBJ1-6, with 7 positions matching TRBD1. This CDR3 is 13 amino acids long. With 5 bases clipped from V and 5 bases from J, the junction kept 0 bases outside the gene matches. Germline CDR1 LGHDT, CDR2 YNNKEL (reference sequence). In DNA, the CDR3 is TGTGCCAGCAGCGACAGGGATAATTCACCCCTCCACTTT. This encodes CASSDRDNSPLHF.

This clonotype was seen repeatedly, ten times or more. The chain combines TRBV6-2 or TRBV6-3 with TRBJ2-7; 8 bases are a match to TRBD2. CDR1 MNHEY and CDR2 SVGEGT come from the germline V gene. CDR3 size: 14 residues. With V trimmed by 6 bases and J by 5 bases, 9 bases remained unmatched. The CDR3 reads CASRSSGGAHEQYF. DNA of the CDR3: TGTGCCAGCAGATCCTCGGGGGGGGCCCACGAGCAGTACTTC.

The chain combines TRBV3-1 with TRBJ1-5; D possibly corresponds to TRBD1 (6 bases). The V end was cut by 5 bases, the J end by 9 bases, with 20 bases between. Germline V gene sequence: CDR1 LGHDT, CDR2 YNNKEL (reference sequence). This CDR3 has 15 amino acids. The CDR3 bases are TGTGCCAGCAGCAAAAACTTCGGGAGGGGGTTGCCCCAGCATTTT. This codes for CASSKNFGRGLPQHF.

The genes are TRBV24-1 and TRBJ2-7, with D uncertain. Per the germline V gene, CDR1 is KGHDR and CDR2 is SFDVKD. The CDR3 has 16 residues. The V gene lost 2 bases and the J gene lost 1 base, with 14 bases spanning the gap. CDR3 coding DNA: TGTGCCACCAGTGATTCTTCGGACGGCGGATCCTACGAGCAGTACTTC. It encodes CATSDSSDGGSYEQYF.

This clonotype was observed a handful of times. The rearrangement links TRBV10-3 to TRBJ2-1; no definite D call. This CDR3 has 12 residues. Trimming left V 4 bases short and J 2 bases short, with 3 bases between. The V gene's germline CDR1 is ENHRY and CDR2 SYGVKD. The CDR3 sequence: CAISGAYNEQFF. The CDR3 bases are TGTGCCATCAGTGGGGCCTACAATGAGCAGTTCTTC.

This clonotype was seen many times. The V gene is TRBV18, the J gene TRBJ2-3, with D possibly matching TRBD2 (6 bases). Trimming took 5 bases from V and 4 from J, leaving 19 bases between them. CDR1 and CDR2 from the germline V gene are KGHSH and LQKENI. This CDR3 has 16 residues. This CDR3 reads CASSLEGRSSADTQYF. The CDR3 DNA reads TGTGCCAGCTCATTGGAGGGGAGAAGTTCTGCAGATACGCAGTATTTT.

This clonotype has a handful of counts. Written as DNA, the CDR3 is TGTGCCAGCAGCCCCCTCGGGCAGGGGGATGAAAAACTGTTTTTT. Translating gives CASSPLGQGDEKLFF. The chain carries TRBV7-6 and TRBJ1-4; TRBD1 aligns across 7 bases. V lost 5 bases to trimming and J lost 6 bases; unmatched junction nucleotides: 9. CDR1 and CDR2 from the germline V gene are SGHVS and FNYEAQ. The CDR3 has 15 amino acids.

The J gene is TRBJ1-2, the V gene TRBV18; TRBD1 agrees at 9 bases. CDR1 and CDR2 from the germline V gene are KGHSH and LQKENI. J lost 7 bases, V lost 4 bases, and 4 bases had no gene match. CDR3 length equals 13 residues. CDR3 bases: TGTGCCAGCTCACACGGACAGGGGCTTGGCTACACCTTC. This sequence encodes CASSHGQGLGYTF.

This chain links TRBV6-1 with TRBJ1-5, with 12 positions matching TRBD1. V shed 5 bases and J 5 bases; nucleotides not matched to a gene: 10. In germline, CDR1 is MNHNS, CDR2 SASEGT. CDR3 size: 17 residues. The CDR3 region is CASSKKPGTGGDQPQHF. The CDR3 nucleotides read TGTGCCAGCAGTAAGAAACCCGGGACAGGGGGCGATCAGCCCCAGCATTTT.

This clonotype appeared many times. The genes are TRBV27 and TRBJ1-2; D call uncertain. CDR1 is MNHEY, CDR2 SMNVEV, per germline (reference sequence). The CDR3 loop spans 13 amino acids. V lost 3 bases, J lost 3 bases, and 8 bases lay in between. The CDR3 DNA sequence: TGTGCCAGCAGTTTGGAAAGCGACTATGGCTACACCTTC. It codes for CASSLESDYGYTF.

The table lists this clonotype with a few counts. This sequence joins TRBV2 and TRBJ1-6; 7 nucleotides agree with TRBD1. Trimming took 8 bases from V and 8 from J; bases not matched to a gene: 6. This CDR3 region has 13 residues. Germline CDR1 is SNHLY and CDR2 is FYNNEI. The CDR3 sequence: CASRQGWDSPLHF. In nucleotides, the CDR3 is TGTGCCAGCCGACAGGGCTGGGATTCACCCCTCCACTTT.

The chain combines TRBV28 with TRBJ2-2, with D possibly matching TRBD1 (6 bases). Germline V gene lookup returns CDR1 MDHEN and CDR2 SYDVKM. CDR3 length: 15 residues. Trimming removed 6 bases from V and 2 bases from J, with 13 bases in between. This CDR3 reads CASREYRDNTGELFF. The CDR3 coding sequence is TGTGCCAGCAGAGAGTACAGGGATAACACCGGGGAGCTGTTTTTT.

The chain uses TRBV5-1 and TRBJ1-1, with no clear D. CDR1 and CDR2 (germline): SGHRS, YFSETQ. Trimming pared 3 bases from V and 1 base from J, leaving 10 bases between. The CDR3 extends over 14 amino acids. The CDR3 DNA is TGCGCCAGCAGCTATATACAGCGGAACACTGAAGCTTTCTTT. This codes for CASSYIQRNTEAFF.